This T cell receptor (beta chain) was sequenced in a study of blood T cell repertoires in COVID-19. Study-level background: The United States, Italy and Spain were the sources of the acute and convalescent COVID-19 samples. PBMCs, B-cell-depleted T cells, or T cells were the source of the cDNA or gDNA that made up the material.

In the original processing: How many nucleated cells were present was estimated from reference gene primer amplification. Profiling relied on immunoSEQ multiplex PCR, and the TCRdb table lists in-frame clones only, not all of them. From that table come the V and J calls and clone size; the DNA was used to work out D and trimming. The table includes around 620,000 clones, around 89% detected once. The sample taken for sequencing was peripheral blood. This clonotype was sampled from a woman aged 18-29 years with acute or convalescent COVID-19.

In DNA, the CDR3 is TGTGCCACCAGCAGAGGTGTACAAGAGACCCAGTACTTC. Residues: CATSRGVQETQYF. This sequence joins TRBV15 and TRBJ2-5; D unresolved. CDR1 is LNHNV, CDR2 YYDKDF, per germline (reference sequence). With 1 base removed from V and 2 bases from J, the gap between germline ends came to 5 bases. This CDR3 contains 13 residues.